This TCR beta chain was sequenced for a study of OX40 agonist ivuxolimab in advanced cancers. The protocol was immunoSEQ multiplex PCR, while the TCRdb copy is restricted to in-frame clones and leaves out a portion. Among tens of thousands of clones listed, 85% to 90% were seen once. CDR1 and CDR2 from the germline V gene are SNHLY and FYNNEI. The CDR3 spans 15 residues. The ends lost 8 bases at V and 0 bases at J; junction bases unmatched: 7. This chain uses TRBV2 with TRBJ1-5; TRBD1 agrees at 7 bases. This receptor was taken from an adult with an advanced solid tumor such as melanoma, head and neck, liver or kidney cancer. This material consisted of CD4+ or CD8+ T cells sorted from blood, taken in a trial of the OX40 agonist ivuxolimab. This CDR3 reads CASRRDSLSNQPQHF. The CDR3, as DNA: TGTGCCAGCCGCCGGGACAGTCTTAGCAATCAGCCCCAGCATTTT.